This T cell receptor beta chain was retrieved from a study of T-cell reconstitution after alpha-beta-depleted transplantation in children. V was clipped by 5 bases and J by 2 bases, with 18 bases between them. This CDR3 is 16 amino acids long. Germline V CDR1 and CDR2: SGHVS, FQNEAQ. Unique molecular identifiers were used to barcode this TCRbeta library. In TCRdb, the PCR reads were re-called with MiXCR into one record per CDR3 protein. This table has some 640,000 distinct CDR3 sequences, roughly 15% appearing once. The TCR originated in a human donor who donated a stem cell graft to a child with acute myeloid leukemia. The chain is built from TRBV7-8 and TRBJ2-5; tentative D call: TRBD2 (6 bases). The sequencing used PBMCs from the stem cell graft donor, collected from the stem cell graft. The CDR3 loop reads CASSRGRPFRQETQYF. The CDR3 DNA reads as TGTGCCAGCAGCCGGGGGAGGCCTTTTCGTCAAGAGACCCAGTACTTC.